Included here is one T cell receptor (beta chain) sequence, with context. Its antigen is still unknown. This sample was included in a study of shared clonotypes between healthy human individuals. Whole-study results and caveats: Estimated richness values were generally larger in naive subsets than in memory subsets. Clonotype sharing among donors was expected to depend on sequencing depth. Between a handful of donors, naive CD4 clonotypes were shared at a level of around 4.9%.

V gave up 3 bases and J gave up 1 base; unmatched junction bases: 9. The CDR3 runs 16 residues. Germline CDR1 SQVTM, CDR2 ANQGSEA. The authors distributed each subset's genomic DNA evenly over several immunoSEQ plates. The data were produced by immunoSEQ multiplex PCR, yet TCRdb's version contains in-frame clones alone and is incomplete. The sample consists of roughly 1,500,000 clones, approximately 98% of them appearing once. The specimen was naive CD4+ T cells sorted from blood. Subset specified: CD45RA+ positively selected. The TCR sequence derives from a man younger than 40 in good health. The chain employs TRBV29-1 and TRBJ2-3, with 8 nucleotides matching TRBD2. CDR3 nucleotide sequence: TGCAGCGTTGACCGAAGAACTAGCGGTCGCACAGATACGCAGTATTTT. Translating gives CSVDRRTSGRTDTQYF.